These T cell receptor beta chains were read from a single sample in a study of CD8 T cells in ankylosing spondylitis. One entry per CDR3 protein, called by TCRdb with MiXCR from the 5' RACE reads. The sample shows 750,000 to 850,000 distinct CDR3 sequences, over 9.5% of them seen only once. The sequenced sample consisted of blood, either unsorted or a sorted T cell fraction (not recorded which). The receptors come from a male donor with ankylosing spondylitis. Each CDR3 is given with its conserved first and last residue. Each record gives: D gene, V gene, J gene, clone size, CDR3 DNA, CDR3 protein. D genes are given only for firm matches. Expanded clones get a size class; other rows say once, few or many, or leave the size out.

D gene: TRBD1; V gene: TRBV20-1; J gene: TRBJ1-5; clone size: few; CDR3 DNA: TGCAGTGCTAGCCCGACAGGGGTGGAACAGCCCCAGCATTTT; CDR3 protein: CSASPTGVEQPQHF
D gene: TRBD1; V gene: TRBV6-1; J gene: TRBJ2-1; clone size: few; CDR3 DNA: TGTGCCAGCAGACCCGGGACAGGGGGTTGGAGTGAGCAGTTCTTC; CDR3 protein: CASRPGTGGWSEQFF
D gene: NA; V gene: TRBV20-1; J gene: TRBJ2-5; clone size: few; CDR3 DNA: TGCAGTGCTAGAGGGAGAGGGACTGAGACCCAGTACTTC; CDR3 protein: CSARGRGTETQYF
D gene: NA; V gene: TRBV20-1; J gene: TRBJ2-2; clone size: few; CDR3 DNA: TGCAGTGCACCACGCCCCGGGGAGCTGTTTTTT; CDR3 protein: CSAPRPGELFF
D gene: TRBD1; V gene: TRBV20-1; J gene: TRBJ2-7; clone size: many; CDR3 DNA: TGCAGTGCCCGTAGGAGCCAGGGGGCTTCCTACGAGCAGTACTTC; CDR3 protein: CSARRSQGASYEQYF
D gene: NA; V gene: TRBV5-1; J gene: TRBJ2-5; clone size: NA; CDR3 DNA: TGCGCCAGCAGCTTGTGGACCACAAACCAAGAGACCCAGTACTTC; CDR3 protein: CASSLWTTNQETQYF
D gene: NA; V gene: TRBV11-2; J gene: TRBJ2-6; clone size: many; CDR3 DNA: TGTGCCAGCAGCTTTATCCTTCGGGGGCTGGCTGGGGCCAACGTCCTGACTTTC; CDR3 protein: CASSFILRGLAGANVLTF
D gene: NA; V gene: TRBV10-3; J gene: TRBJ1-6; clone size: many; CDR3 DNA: TGTGCCATCAGTGACCCCGGACAGATCCATTCACCCCTCCACTTT; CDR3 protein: CAISDPGQIHSPLHF
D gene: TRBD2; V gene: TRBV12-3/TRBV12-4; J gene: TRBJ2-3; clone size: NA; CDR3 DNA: TGTGCCAGCAGTTTCCCCGCTAGCGGGGGAGATACGCAGTATTTT; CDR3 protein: CASSFPASGGDTQYF
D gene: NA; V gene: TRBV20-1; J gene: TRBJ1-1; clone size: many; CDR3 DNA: TGCAGTGCTTCCCGGACAGCTAACACTGAAGCTTTCTTT; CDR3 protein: CSASRTANTEAFF
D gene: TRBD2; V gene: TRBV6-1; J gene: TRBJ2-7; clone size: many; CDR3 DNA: TGTGCCAGCAGGAGGGGACTAGCGGGAGGAGACGAGCAGTACTTC; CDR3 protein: CASRRGLAGGDEQYF
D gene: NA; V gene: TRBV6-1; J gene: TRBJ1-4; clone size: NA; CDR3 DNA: TGTGCCAGCAGTCAAGGCCTTACAACTAATGAAAAACTGTTTTTT; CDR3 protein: CASSQGLTTNEKLFF
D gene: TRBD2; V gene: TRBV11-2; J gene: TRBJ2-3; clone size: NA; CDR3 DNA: TGTGCCAGCAGCCCTAGAACTAGCGGGGGGGCAAACACAGATACGCAGTATTTT; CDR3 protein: CASSPRTSGGANTDTQYF
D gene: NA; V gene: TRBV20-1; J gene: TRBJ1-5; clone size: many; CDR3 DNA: TGCAGTGCTAGAGATTGGACAAATAGCAATCAGCCCCAGCATTTT; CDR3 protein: CSARDWTNSNQPQHF
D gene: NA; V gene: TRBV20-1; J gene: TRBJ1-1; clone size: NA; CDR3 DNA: TGCAGTGCTAGCTCGGGATGGCGCACTGAAGCTTTCTTT; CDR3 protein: CSASSGWRTEAFF
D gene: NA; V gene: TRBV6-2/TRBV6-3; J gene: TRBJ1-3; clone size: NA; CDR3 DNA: TGTGCCAGCAGTTGGGCCGCTGGAAACACCATATATTTT; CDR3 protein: CASSWAAGNTIYF
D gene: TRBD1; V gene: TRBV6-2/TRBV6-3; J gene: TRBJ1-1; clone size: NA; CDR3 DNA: TGTGCCAGCAGTTACCCTGGGACAGGGGTGAACACTGAAGCTTTCTTT; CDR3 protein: CASSYPGTGVNTEAFF
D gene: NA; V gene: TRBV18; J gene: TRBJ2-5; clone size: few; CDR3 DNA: TGTGCCAGCTCACCAGGGGTTCCCGTAGAGACCCAGTACTTC; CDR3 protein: CASSPGVPVETQYF
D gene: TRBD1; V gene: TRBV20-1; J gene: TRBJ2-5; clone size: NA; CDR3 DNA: TGCAGTGCTGGGACAGGGATTGGAGAGACCCAGTACTTC; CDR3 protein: CSAGTGIGETQYF
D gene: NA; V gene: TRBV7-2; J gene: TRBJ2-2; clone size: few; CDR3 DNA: TGTGCCAGCAGCTTTTACACAGGGACCGGGGAGCTGTTTTTT; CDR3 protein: CASSFYTGTGELFF
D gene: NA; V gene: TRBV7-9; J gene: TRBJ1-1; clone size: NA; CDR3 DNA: TGTGCCAGCAGCCCGCGACAGTTTTCGGGGGGAGACACTGAAGCTTTCTTT; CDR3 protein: CASSPRQFSGGDTEAFF
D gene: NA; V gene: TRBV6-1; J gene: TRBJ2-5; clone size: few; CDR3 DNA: TGTGCCAGCAGTCCCCCGGTCACCAAAGAGACCCAGTACTTC; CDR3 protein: CASSPPVTKETQYF
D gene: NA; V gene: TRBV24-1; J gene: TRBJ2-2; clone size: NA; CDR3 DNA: TGTGCCACCAGTGGCTGGGCAGGGGATACCGGGGAGCTGTTTTTT; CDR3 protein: CATSGWAGDTGELFF
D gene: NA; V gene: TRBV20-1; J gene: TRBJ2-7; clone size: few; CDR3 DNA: TGCAGTGCTAGTAGACCTGGGACCCCTTACGAGCAGTACTTC; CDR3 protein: CSASRPGTPYEQYF
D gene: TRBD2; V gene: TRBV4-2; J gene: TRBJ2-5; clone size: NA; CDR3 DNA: TGTGCCAGCAGCCAAGAAAGTAGGGCGGGAGGGCCCTCGTCGACCCAGTACTTC; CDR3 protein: CASSQESRAGGPSSTQYF
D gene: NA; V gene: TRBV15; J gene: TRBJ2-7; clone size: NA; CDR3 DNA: TGTGCCACCAGCAGGGAACAAATCGGGGGTTACGAGCAGTACTTC; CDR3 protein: CATSREQIGGYEQYF
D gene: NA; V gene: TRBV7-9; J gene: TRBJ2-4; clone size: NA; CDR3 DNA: TGTGCCAGCAGCTCCGGGACTGGGGGCATTCAGTACTTC; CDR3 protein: CASSSGTGGIQYF
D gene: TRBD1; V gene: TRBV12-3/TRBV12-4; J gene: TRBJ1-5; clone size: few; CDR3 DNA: TGTGCCAGCAGTTTTAGGGGGCCGGGACAGCCCCAGCATTTT; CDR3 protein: CASSFRGPGQPQHF
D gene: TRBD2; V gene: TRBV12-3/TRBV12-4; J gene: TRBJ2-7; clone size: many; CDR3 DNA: TGTGCCAGCAGCCCTACTAGCGGGAGGAACATCAGGGCCTACGAGCAGTACTTC; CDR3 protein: CASSPTSGRNIRAYEQYF
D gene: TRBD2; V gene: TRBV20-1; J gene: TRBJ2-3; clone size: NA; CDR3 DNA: TGCAGTGCTAGCCCCGTCCTAGCGGGAGTCCGCACGCAGTATTTT; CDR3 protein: CSASPVLAGVRTQYF
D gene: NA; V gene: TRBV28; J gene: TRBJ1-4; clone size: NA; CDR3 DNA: TGTGCCAGCAGTTTATTCCGGAGTTCTAATGAAAAACTGTTTTTT; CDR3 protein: CASSLFRSSNEKLFF
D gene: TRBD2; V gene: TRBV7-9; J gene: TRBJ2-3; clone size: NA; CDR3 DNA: TGTGCCAGCAGCCCTTGGCTAGCGGAGAGCACAGATACGCAGTATTTT; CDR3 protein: CASSPWLAESTDTQYF
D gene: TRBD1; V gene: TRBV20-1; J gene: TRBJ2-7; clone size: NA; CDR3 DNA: TGCAGTGCTACCCCCGGGACAGGGGACCACGAGCAGTACTTC; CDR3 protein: CSATPGTGDHEQYF
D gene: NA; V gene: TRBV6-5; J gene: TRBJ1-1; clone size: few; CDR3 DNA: TGTGCCAGCAGTTACTCTCGGCAGGCGAACACTGAAGCTTTCTTT; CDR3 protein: CASSYSRQANTEAFF
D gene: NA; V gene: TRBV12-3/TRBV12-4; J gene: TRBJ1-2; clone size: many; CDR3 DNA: TGTGCCAGCAGTGCCGGGATCCCCTATGGCTACACCTTC; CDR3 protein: CASSAGIPYGYTF
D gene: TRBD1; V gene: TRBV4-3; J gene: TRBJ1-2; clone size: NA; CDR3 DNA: TGCGCCAGCAGCCAAGGGACAGGTCGAGGCTACACCTTC; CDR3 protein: CASSQGTGRGYTF
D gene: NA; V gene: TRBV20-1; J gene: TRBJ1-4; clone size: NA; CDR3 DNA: TGCAGTGCTAGAAGTTCTGGGGGCCCGGAAAAACTGTTTTTT; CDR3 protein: CSARSSGGPEKLFF
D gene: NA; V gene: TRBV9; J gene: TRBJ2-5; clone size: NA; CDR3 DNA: TGTGCCAGCAGCCTACAGGGAAGGGGAGAGACCCAGTACTTC; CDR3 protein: CASSLQGRGETQYF
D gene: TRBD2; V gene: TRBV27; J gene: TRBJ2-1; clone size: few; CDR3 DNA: TGTGCCAGCAGTTTAATAGCGGGTAATATCTACAATGAGCAGTTCTTC; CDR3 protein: CASSLIAGNIYNEQFF
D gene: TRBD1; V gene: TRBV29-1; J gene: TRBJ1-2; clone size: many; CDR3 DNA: TGCAGCGTTGGGGAACAGGGGACGATCTATGGCTACACCTTC; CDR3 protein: CSVGEQGTIYGYTF
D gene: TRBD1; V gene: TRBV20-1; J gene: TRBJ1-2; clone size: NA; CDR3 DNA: TGCAGTGCTAACAGGGGCGCTCTCTATGGCTACACCTTC; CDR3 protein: CSANRGALYGYTF
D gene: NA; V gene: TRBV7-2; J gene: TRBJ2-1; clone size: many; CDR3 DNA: TGTGCCAGCAGCCCGTTCGATCTAAACTATCAGTTCTTC; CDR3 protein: CASSPFDLNYQFF
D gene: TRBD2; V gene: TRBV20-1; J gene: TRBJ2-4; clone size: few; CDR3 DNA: TGCAGTGCTAGAGGACTAGCGGGGAGGGTGGGGGCCAAAAACATTCAGTACTTC; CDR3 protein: CSARGLAGRVGAKNIQYF
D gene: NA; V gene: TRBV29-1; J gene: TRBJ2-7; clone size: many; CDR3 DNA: TGCAGCGTTCAGGGCGGATTTAGCTACGAGCAGTACTTC; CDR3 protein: CSVQGGFSYEQYF
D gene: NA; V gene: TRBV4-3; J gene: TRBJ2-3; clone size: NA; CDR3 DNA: TGCGCCAGCACCCAAGGTCGCCCATTCCAACCTGGCACAGATACGCAGTATTTT; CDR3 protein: CASTQGRPFQPGTDTQYF
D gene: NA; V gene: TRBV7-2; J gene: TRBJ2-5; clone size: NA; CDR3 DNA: TGTGCCAGCAGCTTAGCAATCACCCCGGGGTCGGAGACCCAGTACTTC; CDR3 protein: CASSLAITPGSETQYF
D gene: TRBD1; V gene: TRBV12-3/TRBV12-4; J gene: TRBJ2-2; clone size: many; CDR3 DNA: TGTGCCAGCAGAAAGGGACAGGGGGACGGCGGGGAGCTGTTTTTT; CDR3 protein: CASRKGQGDGGELFF
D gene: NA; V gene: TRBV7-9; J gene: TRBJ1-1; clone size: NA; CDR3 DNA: TGTGCCAGCAGCTTACGGACGGGCAGTCTAATGAACACTGAAGCTTTCTTT; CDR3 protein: CASSLRTGSLMNTEAFF
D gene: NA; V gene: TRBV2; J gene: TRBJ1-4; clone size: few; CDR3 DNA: TGTGCCAGCAGCCCGGACGGCACAACTAATGAAAAACTGTTTTTT; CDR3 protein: CASSPDGTTNEKLFF
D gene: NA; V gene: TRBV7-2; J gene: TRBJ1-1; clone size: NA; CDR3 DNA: TGTGCCAGCAGCTCCTACTTGGGGGCTTTCTTT; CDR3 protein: CASSSYLGAFF
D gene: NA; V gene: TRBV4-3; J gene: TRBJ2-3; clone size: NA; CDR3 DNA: TGCGCCAGCAGCCAAGGATTATCGGGCACAGATACGCAGTATTTT; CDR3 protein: CASSQGLSGTDTQYF
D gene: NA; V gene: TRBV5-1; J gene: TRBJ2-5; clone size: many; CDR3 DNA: TGCGCCAGCAGCTTGCCGGGAGTTCAAGAGACCCAGTACTTC; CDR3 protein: CASSLPGVQETQYF
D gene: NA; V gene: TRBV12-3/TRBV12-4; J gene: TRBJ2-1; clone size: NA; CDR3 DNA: TGTGCCAGCAGTTTTTATGCAGGGAGTAAGTTCTTC; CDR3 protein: CASSFYAGSKFF
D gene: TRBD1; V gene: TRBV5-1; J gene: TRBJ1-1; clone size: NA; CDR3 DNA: TGCGCCAGCACCCTCGACAGGGGGCGGACTGAAGCTTTCTTT; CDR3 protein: CASTLDRGRTEAFF
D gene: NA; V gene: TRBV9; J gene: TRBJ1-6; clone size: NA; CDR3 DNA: TGTGCCAGCAGCATCGCCGGGACGGGGGATTCACCCCTCCACTTT; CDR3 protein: CASSIAGTGDSPLHF
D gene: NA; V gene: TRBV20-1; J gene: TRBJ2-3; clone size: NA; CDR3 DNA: TGCAGTGCTCCTAGGGGGAGGACAGATACGCAGTATTTT; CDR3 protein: CSAPRGRTDTQYF
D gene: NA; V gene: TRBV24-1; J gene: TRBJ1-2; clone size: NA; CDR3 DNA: TGTGCCACCAGTGGATCCCCGGGCGACGGGGGCGGCTACACCTTC; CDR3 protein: CATSGSPGDGGGYTF
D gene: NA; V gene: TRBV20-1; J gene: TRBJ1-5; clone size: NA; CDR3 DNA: TGCAGTGCTAGAGATTCCGGCCGGATGAATCAGCCCCAGCATTTT; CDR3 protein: CSARDSGRMNQPQHF
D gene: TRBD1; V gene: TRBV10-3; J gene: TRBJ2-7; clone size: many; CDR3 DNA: TGTGCCATCGCATCCGAACGGACAGGGTCCTCCTACGAGCAGTACTTC; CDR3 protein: CAIASERTGSSYEQYF
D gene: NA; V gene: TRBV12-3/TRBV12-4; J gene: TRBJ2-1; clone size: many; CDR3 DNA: TGTGCCAGCTCTAGTTCGGTCTACAATGAGCAGTTCTTC; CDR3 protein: CASSSSVYNEQFF